Here is one T cell receptor (beta chain) with its context. This sample was included in a study of T cell changes during pregnancy in multiple sclerosis. Assay used: immunoSEQ multiplex PCR; TCRdb lists only in-frame clones, some missing. This sample yields 120,000 or so clones, of which approximately 94% are seen a single time; approximately 6.3% belongs to the top ten. The clonotype comes from a female donor with multiple sclerosis, enrolled in a pregnancy study. The starting material was peripheral blood, obtained before pregnancy.

CDR3 residues: CAAVHQPGNTIYF. In nucleotides, the CDR3 is TGTGCCGCGGTCCACCAACCTGGAAACACCATATATTTT. This chain connects TRBV7-9 to TRBJ1-3; D unclear. Germline V gene data show CDR1 as SEHNR and CDR2 as FQNEAQ (reference sequence). V lost 11 bases and J 2 bases, leaving 13 bases between the germline ends. CDR3 length equals 13 residues. Supplemented by reference TRBV7-9 and TRBJ1-3, the full variable domain reads DTGVSQNPRHKITKRGQNVTFRCDPISEHNRLYWYRQTLGQGPEFLTYFQNEAQLEKSRLLSDRFSAERPKGSFSTLEIQRTEQGDSAMYLCAAVHQPGNTIYFGEGSWLTVV.